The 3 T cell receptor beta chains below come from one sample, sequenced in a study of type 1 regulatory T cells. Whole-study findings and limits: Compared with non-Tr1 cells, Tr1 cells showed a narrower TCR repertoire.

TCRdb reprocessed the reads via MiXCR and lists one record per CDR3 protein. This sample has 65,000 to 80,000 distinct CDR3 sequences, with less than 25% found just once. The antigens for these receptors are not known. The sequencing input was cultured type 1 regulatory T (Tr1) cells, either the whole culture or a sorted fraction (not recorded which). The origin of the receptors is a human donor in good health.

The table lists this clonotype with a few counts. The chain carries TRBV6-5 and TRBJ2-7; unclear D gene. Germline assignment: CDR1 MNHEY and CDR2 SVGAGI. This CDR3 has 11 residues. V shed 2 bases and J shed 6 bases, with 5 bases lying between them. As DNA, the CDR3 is TGTGCCAGCAGTTACAGGGCCGAGCAGTACTTC. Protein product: CASSYRAEQYF.

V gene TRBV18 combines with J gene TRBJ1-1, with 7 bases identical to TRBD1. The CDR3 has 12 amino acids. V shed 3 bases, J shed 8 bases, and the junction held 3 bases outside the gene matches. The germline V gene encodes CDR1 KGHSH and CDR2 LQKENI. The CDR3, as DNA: TGTGCCAGCTCACCCGGGACAGAAGAAGCTTTCTTT. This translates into CASSPGTEEAFF.

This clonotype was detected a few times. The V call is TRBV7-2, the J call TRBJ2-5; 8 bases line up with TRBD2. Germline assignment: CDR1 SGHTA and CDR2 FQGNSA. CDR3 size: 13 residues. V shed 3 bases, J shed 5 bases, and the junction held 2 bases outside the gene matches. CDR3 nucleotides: TGTGCCAGCAGCTTCCCGGGAGGGGAGACCCAGTACTTC. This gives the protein CASSFPGGETQYF.